This T cell receptor (beta chain) was obtained from a study of metastatic and nonmetastatic thyroid tumors. This clone appeared many times. TCRdb re-called the PCR reads through MiXCR. The repertoire holds about 30,000 clones, about 4% seen once, with 21% in the top ten. Trimming cost V 7 bases and J 3 bases; bases outside gene matches: 2. Germline assignment: CDR1 WSHSY and CDR2 SAAADI. The CDR3 is 12 residues long. Treatment of any kind had been given to no patient before thyroid surgery. Sequenced material: blood. This TCR was sampled from a female donor with papillary thyroid cancer or a benign thyroid nodule (not recorded which). Some clones in this sample may be carry-over from other donors' samples. The chain links TRBV10-2 to TRBJ2-5; 7 nucleotides line up with TRBD2. Written as DNA, the CDR3 is TGCGCCAGCAACGGGGGGAAAGAGACCCAGTACTTC. Translation gives CASNGGKETQYF.